The 3 T cell receptor beta chains given below trace back to one sample, sequenced in a study of cytomegalovirus exposure and HLA in healthy donors. A multiplex PCR was run with 60 Vbeta primers and 13 Jbeta primers. Produced via immunoSEQ multiplex PCR; TCRdb's table is partial and in-frame only. This repertoire shows around 140,000 clones, approximately 71% found once; its top ten account for approximately 0.94%. Source material: PBMCs. These receptors were obtained from a woman aged 60-70 years in good health and CMV-seronegative.

This chain links TRBV30 with TRBJ2-5; TRBD1 matches 10 bases. The DNA end lines up better with TRBJ2-7; the J call may be wrong. CDR1 and CDR2 from the germline V gene are GTSNPN and SVGIG (reference sequence). CDR3 size: 12 residues. CDR3 coding DNA: TGTGCCTGGACGGGACAGGGGTACGAGCAGTACTTC. Translation: CAWTGQGYEQYF.

The genes are TRBV7-3 and TRBJ2-5, with 7 bases aligning to TRBD2. V was pared by 5 bases and J by 1 base, with 7 bases of the junction left unmatched. This CDR3 is built from 15 residues. Germline values: CDR1 SGHTA, CDR2 FQGTGA. The CDR3 here is CASSPRGGGQETQYF. CDR3 sequence (DNA): TGTGCCAGCAGCCCCCGAGGCGGGGGCCAAGAGACCCAGTACTTC. Combining the CDR3 with reference TRBV7-3 and TRBJ2-5 gives the whole variable domain GAGVSQTPSNKVTEKGKYVELRCDPISGHTALYWYRQSLGQGPEFLIYFQGTGAADDSGLPNDRFFAVRPEGSVSTLKIQRTERGDSAVYLCASSPRGGGQETQYFGPGTRLLVL.

V usage is TRBV28 and J usage is TRBJ1-2; tentatively, D is TRBD1 (6 bases). This CDR3 is built from 15 residues. The germline V gene has CDR1 MDHEN and CDR2 SYDVKM. Deletions cut 5 bases from V and 6 bases from J, with 19 bases between. CDR3 in DNA: TGTGCCAGCAGTCCCGGAGGGGGGGCCTATCATGGCTACACCTTC. It specifies CASSPGGGAYHGYTF.